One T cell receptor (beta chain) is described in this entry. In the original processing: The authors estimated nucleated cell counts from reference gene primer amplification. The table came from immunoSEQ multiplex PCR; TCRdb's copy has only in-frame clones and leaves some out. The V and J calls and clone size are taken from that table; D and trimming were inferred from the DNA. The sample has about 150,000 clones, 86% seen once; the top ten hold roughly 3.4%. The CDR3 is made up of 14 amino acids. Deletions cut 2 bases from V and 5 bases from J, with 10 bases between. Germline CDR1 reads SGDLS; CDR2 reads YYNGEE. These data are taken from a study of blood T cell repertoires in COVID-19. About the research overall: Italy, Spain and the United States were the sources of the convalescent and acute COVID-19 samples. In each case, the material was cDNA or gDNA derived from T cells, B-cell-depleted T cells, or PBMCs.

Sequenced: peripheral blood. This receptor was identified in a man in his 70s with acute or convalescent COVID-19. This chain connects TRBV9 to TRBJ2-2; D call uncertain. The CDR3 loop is CASSVLGGTGELFF. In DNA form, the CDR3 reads TGTGCCAGCAGCGTTCTAGGTGGGACCGGGGAGCTGTTTTTT.